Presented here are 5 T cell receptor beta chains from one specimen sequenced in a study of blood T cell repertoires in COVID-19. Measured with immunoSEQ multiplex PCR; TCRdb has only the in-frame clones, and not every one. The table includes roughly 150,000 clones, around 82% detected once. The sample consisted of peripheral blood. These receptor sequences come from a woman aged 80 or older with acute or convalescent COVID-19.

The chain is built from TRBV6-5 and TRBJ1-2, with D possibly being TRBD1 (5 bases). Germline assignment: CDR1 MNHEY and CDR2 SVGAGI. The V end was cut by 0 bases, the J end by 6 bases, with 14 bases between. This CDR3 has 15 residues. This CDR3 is CASSYSIEEGDGYTF. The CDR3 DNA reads TGTGCCAGCAGTTACTCGATCGAGGAAGGGGATGGCTACACCTTC.

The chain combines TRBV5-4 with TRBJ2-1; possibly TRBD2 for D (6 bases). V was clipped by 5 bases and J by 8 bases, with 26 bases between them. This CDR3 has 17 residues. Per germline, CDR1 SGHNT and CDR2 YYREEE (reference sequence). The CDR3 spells CASRSQAGASTLHEQFF. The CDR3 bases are TGTGCCAGCAGATCTCAAGCGGGTGCGTCTACTCTTCATGAGCAGTTCTTC.

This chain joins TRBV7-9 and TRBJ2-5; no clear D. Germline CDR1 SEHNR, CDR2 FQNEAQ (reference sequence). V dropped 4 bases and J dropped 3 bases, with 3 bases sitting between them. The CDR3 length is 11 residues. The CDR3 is CASSYKETQYF. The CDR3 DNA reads TGTGCCAGCAGCTACAAAGAGACCCAGTACTTC.

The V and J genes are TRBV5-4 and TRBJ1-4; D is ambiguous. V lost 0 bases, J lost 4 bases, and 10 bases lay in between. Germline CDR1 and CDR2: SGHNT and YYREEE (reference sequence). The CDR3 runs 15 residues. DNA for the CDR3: TGTGCCAGCAGCTTGGCGGCAGGCCTTAATGAAAAACTGTTTTTT. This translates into CASSLAAGLNEKLFF.

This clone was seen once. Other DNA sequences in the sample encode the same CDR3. The CDR3 DNA reads TGTGCCAGTTCAGCGGCTAACTATGGCTACACCTTC. It is translated as CASSAANYGYTF. The V gene is TRBV19, the J gene TRBJ1-2, with D unresolved. V was cut by 8 bases and J by 0 bases, with 7 bases left in between. Germline V gives CDR1 LNHDA, CDR2 SQIVND (reference sequence). CDR3 length: 12 amino acids.